These 16 T cell receptor beta chains share one sample of origin, sequenced in a study of T cell repertoires in MIS-A myocarditis. Libraries were prepared by immunoSEQ multiplex PCR; TCRdb keeps only in-frame clonotypes and omits some of them. Found here are roughly 15,000 clones, over 70% of them singletons; the top ten hold approximately 60%. Material: left ventricle heart tissue obtained at autopsy. Receptor source: a young man with fulminant myocarditis from multisystem inflammatory syndrome in adults (MIS-A) after COVID-19.

V gene TRBV7-8 combines with J gene TRBJ2-7; D ambiguous. The CDR3 length is 14 residues. Trimming pared 0 bases from V and 6 bases from J, leaving 12 bases between. The germline CDR1 and CDR2 sequences are SGHVS and FQNEAQ. For the CDR3, the DNA is TGTGCCAGCAGCTTAGCAATTGCGTTTGGCGAGCAGTACTTC. This encodes CASSLAIAFGEQYF.

This clone was observed a few times. This rearrangement joins TRBV2 to TRBJ1-1; D gene ambiguous. From germline, CDR1 is SNHLY and CDR2 FYNNEI. Trimming took 2 bases from V and 4 from J, leaving 11 bases between them. The CDR3 has 14 residues. CDR3 amino acids: CASSELGNPTEAFF. In DNA, the CDR3 is TGTGCCAGCAGTGAATTGGGGAATCCCACTGAAGCTTTCTTT.

This clone turned up a few times. The rearrangement joins TRBV28 to TRBJ2-3; D not resolved. With 5 bases removed from V and 7 bases from J, the gap between germline ends came to 13 bases. The germline V gene has CDR1 MDHEN and CDR2 SYDVKM. This CDR3 comprises 13 residues. CDR3 loop: CASSTRVPHTQYF. In nucleotides, the CDR3 is TGTGCCAGCAGTACCCGGGTCCCTCATACGCAGTATTTT.

The chain combines TRBV19 with TRBJ2-3, with TRBD2 matching over 14 bases. J lost 3 bases, V lost 9 bases, and 8 bases had no gene match. The CDR3 is made up of 16 amino acids. CDR1 LNHDA and CDR2 SQIVND come from the germline V gene (reference sequence). CDR3 nucleotides: TGTGCCAGCCAGACTCGGACTAGCGGGAGGACAGATACGCAGTATTTT. Translating it yields CASQTRTSGRTDTQYF. Complete variable domain (other parts from reference TRBV19 and TRBJ2-3): DGGITQSPKYLFRKEGQNVTLSCEQNLNHDAMYWYRQDPGQGLRLIYYSQIVNDFQKGDIAEGYSVSREKKESFPLTVTSAQKNPTAFYLCASQTRTSGRTDTQYFGPGTRLTVL.

The chain combines TRBV9 with TRBJ1-6, with unresolved D. The length of the CDR3 is 13 residues. The germline V and J ends were trimmed by 0 bases and 9 bases, with 7 bases remaining between them. Germline lookup yields CDR1 SGDLS and CDR2 YYNGEE. The chain's CDR3 is CASSVAWGSPLHF. As DNA, the CDR3 is TGTGCCAGCAGCGTAGCTTGGGGTTCACCCCTCCACTTT.

V gene TRBV7-7 combines with J gene TRBJ2-5, with unresolved D. The germline CDR1 and CDR2 sequences are SSHAT and FNYEAQ (reference sequence). The CDR3 has 12 residues. The CDR3 coding sequence is TGTGCTAGCTCCAAAGGGCGAGAGACCCAGTACTTC. It codes for CASSKGRETQYF.

This chain links TRBV15 with TRBJ2-7; TRBD2 is a possible D gene (6 bases). The germline V gene has CDR1 LNHNV and CDR2 YYDKDF (reference sequence). Between the trimmed V and J ends, which lost 1 base and 3 bases, there was a span of 13 bases. This CDR3 spans 15 amino acids. The CDR3 DNA reads TGTGCCACCAGCAGAGTGGAGGGATCGAGCTACGAGCAGTACTTC. Residues: CATSRVEGSSYEQYF.

The CDR3 DNA reads as TGCGCCAGCAGCTCAGTTCTTGGGGCACCCCTCCACTTT. It specifies CASSSVLGAPLHF. The chain employs TRBV5-1 and TRBJ1-6; D remains ambiguous. CDR1 is SGHRS and CDR2 is YFSETQ in the germline V gene. V was trimmed by 3 bases and J by 11 bases, leaving 12 bases between them. This CDR3 has 13 residues.

The chain is built from TRBV15 and TRBJ1-4; D is possibly TRBD1 (6 bases). V was clipped by 5 bases and J by 5 bases, with 9 bases between them. This CDR3 contains 13 residues. Germline lookup yields CDR1 LNHNV and CDR2 YYDKDF (reference sequence). DNA of the CDR3: TGTGCCACCAGCGGGGGGCGCAATGAAAAACTGTTTTTT. Its translation: CATSGGRNEKLFF.

This clone has more than one count but fewer than ten. The J gene is TRBJ2-7, the V gene TRBV7-9; 8 nucleotides align to TRBD2. CDR1 and CDR2 (germline): SEHNR, FQNEAQ (reference sequence). The V segment lost 5 bases and the J segment 1 base; nucleotides outside the gene matches: 10. The CDR3 totals 16 residues. The CDR3 reads CASSPLWAGGSYEQYF. The DNA of the CDR3 is TGTGCCAGCAGCCCCCTCTGGGCGGGAGGTTCCTACGAGCAGTACTTC.

The rearrangement joins TRBV7-2 to TRBJ2-3; 9 bases map to TRBD2. V was clipped by 5 bases and J by 4 bases; unmatched bases: 7. Germline values: CDR1 SGHTA, CDR2 FQGNSA. The CDR3 sequence is 15 residues long. This chain's CDR3 is CASSPVAGAADTQYF. The CDR3 nucleotides are TGTGCCAGCAGCCCCGTAGCGGGAGCGGCAGATACGCAGTATTTT.

The rearrangement joins TRBV5-6 to TRBJ2-5; D remains ambiguous. The CDR3 sequence is 14 residues long. V was shortened by 0 bases and J by 1 base, with 7 bases between the two germline ends. CDR1 is SGHDT, CDR2 YYEEEE, per germline. The CDR3 spells CASSLVSIQETQYF. DNA of the CDR3: TGTGCCAGCAGCTTGGTGTCGATCCAAGAGACCCAGTACTTC. Drawing the rest from reference TRBV5-6 and TRBJ2-5, the complete variable domain is DAGVTQSPTHLIKTRGQQVTLRCSPKSGHDTVSWYQQALGQGPQFIFQYYEEEERQRGNFPDRFSGHQFPNYSSELNVNALLLGDSALYLCASSLVSIQETQYFGPGTRLLVL.

This sequence joins TRBV7-6 and TRBJ1-2; 8 nucleotides agree with TRBD1. This CDR3 contains 15 residues. Germline lookup yields CDR1 SGHVS and CDR2 FNYEAQ. J lost 8 bases, V lost 1 base, and 9 bases had no gene match. CDR3 sequence (DNA): TGTGCCAGCAGCTTAGGTTCGGTGTCAGGGGGCGGCTACACCTTC. It is translated as CASSLGSVSGGGYTF. The full variable domain, with the rest looked up from reference TRBV7-6 and TRBJ1-2, is GAGVSQSPRYKVTKRGQDVALRCDPISGHVSLYWYRQALGQGPEFLTYFNYEAQQDKSGLPNDRFSAERPEGSISTLTIQRTEQRDSAMYRCASSLGSVSGGGYTFGSGTRLTVV.

This clone was counted between two and nine times. The chain joins TRBV19 to TRBJ2-1, with unresolved D. Per the germline V gene, CDR1 is LNHDA and CDR2 is SQIVND (reference sequence). The V gene lost 8 bases and the J gene lost 9 bases, with 11 bases spanning the gap. The CDR3 loop spans 11 amino acids. For the CDR3, the DNA is TGTGCCAGTGGGATCGGACGTGAGCAGTTCTTC. Translated, it gives CASGIGREQFF.

The rearrangement uses TRBV20-1 and TRBJ2-3; D remains unclear. The germline V and J ends were trimmed by 3 bases and 1 base, with 2 bases remaining between them. Germline CDR1 DFQATT, CDR2 SNEGSKA (reference sequence). The length of the CDR3 is 11 residues. This CDR3 reads CSASGTDTQYF. The CDR3, as DNA: TGCAGTGCTAGCGGCACAGATACGCAGTATTTT.

The V call is TRBV3-1 (or the pseudogene TRBV3-2), the J call TRBJ1-2, with a tentative D call TRBD1 (5 bases). The CDR3 extends over 14 amino acids. The V end lost 6 bases, the J end lost 1 base, and 12 bases lay between the germline ends. The germline gives CDR1 LGHDT, CDR2 YNNKEL (reference sequence). CDR3 loop: CASRVDDSNYGYTF. The CDR3 DNA reads as TGTGCCAGCAGAGTCGATGACAGTAACTATGGCTACACCTTC.